The clone carrying this TCR beta chain occurred a few times. Its specificity is unknown. A heparinised blood draw that averaged around 100 mL was obtained once from each donor. The data were obtained in a study of beta chain features in type 1 diabetes. Study conclusions and caveats: Among patients with Type 1 diabetes, TCRB CDR3s were moderately but significantly shorter in every one of the four CD4+ subsets. The naive, central memory and Treg TCRB repertoires showed an apparent similarity that was greater among patients than among healthy donors. Short templates might get an advantage during PCR, and this would be equal in patients and controls.

The CDR3 consists of 12 residues. Germline CDR1 is SEHNR and CDR2 is FQNEAQ (reference sequence). V was clipped by 1 base and J by 8 bases, with 6 bases between them. The authors reverse transcribed all of the isolated RNA, so sequencing captured expressed TCRB transcripts. Libraries were prepared by immunoSEQ multiplex PCR; TCRdb keeps only in-frame clonotypes and omits some of them. The sample holds over 350,000 clones, less than 15% seen once. The material sequenced was naive CD4+ T cells from blood. This clonotype was sampled from a woman younger than 30 in good health. The J gene is TRBJ2-1, the V gene TRBV7-9, with D unclear. CDR3 residues: CASSLVLHEQFF. In DNA, the CDR3 is TGTGCCAGCAGCTTAGTCCTCCATGAGCAGTTCTTC. Combining the CDR3 with reference TRBV7-9 and TRBJ2-1 gives the whole variable domain DTGVSQNPRHKITKRGQNVTFRCDPISEHNRLYWYRQTLGQGPEFLTYFQNEAQLEKSRLLSDRFSAERPKGSFSTLEIQRTEQGDSAMYLCASSLVLHEQFFGPGTRLTVL.